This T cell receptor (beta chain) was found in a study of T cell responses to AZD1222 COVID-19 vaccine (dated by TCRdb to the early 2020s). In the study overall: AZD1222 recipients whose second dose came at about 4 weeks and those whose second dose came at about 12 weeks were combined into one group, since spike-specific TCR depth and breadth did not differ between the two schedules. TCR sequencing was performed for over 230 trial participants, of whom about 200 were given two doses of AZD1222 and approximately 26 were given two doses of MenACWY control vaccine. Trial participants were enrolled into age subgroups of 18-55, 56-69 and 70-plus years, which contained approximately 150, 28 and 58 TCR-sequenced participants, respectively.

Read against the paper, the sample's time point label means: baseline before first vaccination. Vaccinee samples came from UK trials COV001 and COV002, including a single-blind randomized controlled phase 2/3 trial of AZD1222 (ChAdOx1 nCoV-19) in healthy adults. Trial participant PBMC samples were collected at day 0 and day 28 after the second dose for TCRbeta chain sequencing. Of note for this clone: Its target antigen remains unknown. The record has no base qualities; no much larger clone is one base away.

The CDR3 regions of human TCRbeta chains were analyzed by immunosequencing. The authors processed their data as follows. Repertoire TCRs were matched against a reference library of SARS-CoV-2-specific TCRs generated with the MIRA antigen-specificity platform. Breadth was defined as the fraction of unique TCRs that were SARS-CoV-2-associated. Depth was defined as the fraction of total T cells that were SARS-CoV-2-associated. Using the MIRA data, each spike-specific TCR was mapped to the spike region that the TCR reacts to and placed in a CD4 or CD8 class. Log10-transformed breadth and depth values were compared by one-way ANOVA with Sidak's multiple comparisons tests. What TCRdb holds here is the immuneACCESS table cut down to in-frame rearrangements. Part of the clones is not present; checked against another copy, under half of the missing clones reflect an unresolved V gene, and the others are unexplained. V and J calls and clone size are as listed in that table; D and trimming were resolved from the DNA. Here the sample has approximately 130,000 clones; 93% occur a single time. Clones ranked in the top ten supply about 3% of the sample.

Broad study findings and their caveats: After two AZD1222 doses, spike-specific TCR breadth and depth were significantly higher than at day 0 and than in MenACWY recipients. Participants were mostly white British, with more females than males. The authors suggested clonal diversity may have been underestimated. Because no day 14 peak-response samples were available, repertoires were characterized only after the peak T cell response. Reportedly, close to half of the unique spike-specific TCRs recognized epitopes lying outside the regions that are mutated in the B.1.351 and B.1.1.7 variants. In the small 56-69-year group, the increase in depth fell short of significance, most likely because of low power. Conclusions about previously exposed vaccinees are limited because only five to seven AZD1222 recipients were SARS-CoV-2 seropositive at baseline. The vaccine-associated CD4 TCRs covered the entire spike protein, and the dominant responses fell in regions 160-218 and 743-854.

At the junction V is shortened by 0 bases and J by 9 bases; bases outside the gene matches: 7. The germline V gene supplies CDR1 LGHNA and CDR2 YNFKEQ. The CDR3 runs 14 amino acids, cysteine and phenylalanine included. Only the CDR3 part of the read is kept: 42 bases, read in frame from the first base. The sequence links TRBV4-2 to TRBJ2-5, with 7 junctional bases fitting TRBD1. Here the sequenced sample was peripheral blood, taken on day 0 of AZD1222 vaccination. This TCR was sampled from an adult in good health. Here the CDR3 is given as CASSQDTQGTAQYF. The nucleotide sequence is TGTGCCAGCAGCCAAGATACACAGGGGACGGCCCAGTACTTC.